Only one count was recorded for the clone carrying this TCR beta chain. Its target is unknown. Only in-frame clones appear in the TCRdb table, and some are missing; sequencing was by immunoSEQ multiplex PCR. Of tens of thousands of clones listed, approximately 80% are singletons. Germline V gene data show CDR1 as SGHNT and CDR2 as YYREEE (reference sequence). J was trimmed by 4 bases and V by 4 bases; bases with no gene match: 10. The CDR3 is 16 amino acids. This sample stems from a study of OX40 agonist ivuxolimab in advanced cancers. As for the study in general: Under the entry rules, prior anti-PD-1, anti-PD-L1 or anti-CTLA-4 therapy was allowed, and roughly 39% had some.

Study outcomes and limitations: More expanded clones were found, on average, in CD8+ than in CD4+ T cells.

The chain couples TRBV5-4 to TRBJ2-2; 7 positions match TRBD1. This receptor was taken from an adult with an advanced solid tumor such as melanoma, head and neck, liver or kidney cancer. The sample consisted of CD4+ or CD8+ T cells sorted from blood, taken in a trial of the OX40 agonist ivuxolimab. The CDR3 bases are TGTGCCAGCAGCCAAAGACAGGGTGTTGGCACCGGGGAGCTGTTTTTT. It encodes CASSQRQGVGTGELFF.